This TCR beta chain is from a study of Ad26.COV2.S vaccination and SARS-CoV-2 variants. This clone showed up just once. Here immunoSEQ multiplex PCR was the method, and the copy in TCRdb shows in-frame clones only, minus some. Among a few hundred thousand clones listed, about 90% were seen once. Trimming left V 0 bases short and J 2 bases short, with 12 bases between. The CDR3 runs 16 residues. Germline V gene data show CDR1 as LGHNA and CDR2 as YSLEER. Treatment defined: 19 received Ad26.COV2.S at low or high dose, single or two shots; about 5 received placebo; per-sample allocation not given. The samples date from day 63 after the first vaccine or placebo injection.

The material was peripheral blood, obtained in a trial of Ad26.COV2.S vaccine versus placebo. The sequence was obtained from a person aged 18 to 59 who received the Ad26.COV2.S COVID-19 vaccine or a placebo. The V call is TRBV4-3, the J call TRBJ2-3, with a tentative D call TRBD2 (7 bases). CDR3 nucleotides: TGCGCCAGCAGCCAAGAAGACCGGGGGGCCACAGATACGCAGTATTTT. Its protein product is CASSQEDRGATDTQYF.